Presented here are 20 T cell receptor beta chains from one specimen sequenced in a study of beta chain features in type 1 diabetes. Reverse transcribing all isolated RNA meant expressed TCRB transcripts were sequenced. The data were produced by immunoSEQ multiplex PCR, yet TCRdb's version contains in-frame clones alone and is incomplete. The data show some 120,000 clones, roughly 17% seen once. Study findings and constraints: A moderate, significant TCRB CDR3 shortening appeared in type 1 diabetes across four CD4+ subsets.

These receptors are not linked to any known antigen. Sequencing used central memory CD4+ T cells from blood. The source is a man aged 18 to 35 with type 1 diabetes.

The V gene is TRBV18, the J gene TRBJ1-2; D is undetermined. V lost 2 bases to trimming and J lost 0 bases, with 10 bases between them. Germline-derived CDR1 and CDR2 are KGHSH and LQKENI. The CDR3 extends over 15 amino acids. Written as DNA, the CDR3 is TGTGCCAGCTCACCAGCGGCTGGAGCTAACTATGGCTACACCTTC. It yields the protein CASSPAAGANYGYTF.

This chain joins TRBV5-1 and TRBJ2-7; weak D call: TRBD2 (6 bases). V was shortened by 3 bases and J by 1 base, with 11 bases between the two germline ends. The CDR3 covers 14 residues. The germline V gene encodes CDR1 SGHRS and CDR2 YFSETQ. The CDR3 loop reads CASSSNGGSYEQYF. The CDR3 region has the DNA TGCGCCAGCAGCTCCAACGGGGGATCCTACGAGCAGTACTTC.

The CDR3 spells CAWVLAGRSEQYF. The CDR3 coding sequence is TGTGCCTGGGTACTAGCGGGAAGGAGTGAGCAGTACTTC. The rearrangement joins TRBV30 to TRBJ2-7; 10 positions agree with TRBD2. The V and J ends lost 5 bases and 7 bases, in that order; junction bases with no gene match: 8. Germline V CDR1 and CDR2: GTSNPN, SVGIG (reference sequence). The CDR3 length is 13 residues.

This clone was counted between two and nine times. V usage is TRBV10-3 and J usage is TRBJ2-3, with 8 bases identical to TRBD2. This CDR3 spans 15 amino acids. Germline-derived CDR1 and CDR2 are ENHRY and SYGVKD. J gave up 5 bases and V 6 bases, and 10 bases lay outside the gene matches. CDR3 protein: CAIRNQRESRDTQYF. In DNA form, the CDR3 reads TGTGCCATCAGGAACCAGCGGGAGAGTCGAGATACGCAGTATTTT.

J is TRBJ2-7 and V is TRBV6-5; a weak D match, TRBD2 (6 bases). The CDR3 has 15 residues. Germline CDR1 is MNHEY and CDR2 is SVGAGI. Trimming took 6 bases from V and 5 from J, leaving 20 bases between them. CDR3 sequence reads: CASSRPSATEDEQYF. DNA for the CDR3: TGTGCCAGCAGCCGACCTAGCGCCACGGAGGACGAGCAGTACTTC.

This clone was recorded many times. CDR3 residues: CASSPPSGQENEKLFF. The CDR3 DNA sequence: TGTGCCAGCTCACCTCCGTCCGGACAGGAAAATGAAAAACTGTTTTTT. V is TRBV18 and J is TRBJ1-4; 7 bases are shared with TRBD1. The germline V gene has CDR1 KGHSH and CDR2 LQKENI. V shed 3 bases and J 5 bases; nucleotides not matched to a gene: 9. CDR3 length: 16 residues.

This clone was found a few times. The gene calls are TRBV18 and TRBJ2-1; 9 positions match TRBD2. Germline V gene sequence: CDR1 KGHSH, CDR2 LQKENI. Trimming took 1 base from V and 6 from J; bases not matched to a gene: 7. The CDR3 loop spans 16 amino acids. The CDR3 nucleotides read TGTGCCAGCTCACCACTTAGCGGGGGTTCATTCAATGAGCAGTTCTTC. Translation: CASSPLSGGSFNEQFF.

J is TRBJ2-3 and V is TRBV7-2; maybe TRBD1 (6 bases). The CDR3 is made up of 14 amino acids. Germline CDR1 SGHTA, CDR2 FQGNSA. The ends were cut back, 6 bases at V and 3 bases at J, with 13 bases in the middle. The CDR3 reads CASSFGGQTDTQYF. The CDR3 DNA reads TGTGCCAGCAGTTTTGGGGGCCAGACAGATACGCAGTATTTT.

The rearrangement uses TRBV7-9 and TRBJ2-5; 8 nucleotides line up with TRBD2. The CDR3 runs 14 residues. Germline V gives CDR1 SEHNR, CDR2 FQNEAQ (reference sequence). V trimming: 8 bases; J trimming: 2 bases; junction bases outside the gene matches: 7. The CDR3 loop reads CASGRLAGQETQYF. The CDR3 DNA reads TGTGCCAGCGGAAGGCTAGCGGGTCAAGAGACCCAGTACTTC.

This clone was seen only a few times. V is TRBV5-1 and J is TRBJ2-3, with 9 bases matching TRBD2. V gave up 4 bases and J gave up 5 bases; unmatched junction bases: 11. The CDR3 length is 16 residues. From germline, CDR1 is SGHRS and CDR2 YFSETQ. The CDR3 nucleotides are TGCGCCAGCAGCCGAGATAGAGCGGGGGGCCGAGATACGCAGTATTTT. Its translation is CASSRDRAGGRDTQYF.

This clone was seen a handful of times. This chain joins TRBV30 and TRBJ1-2; D is unresolved. There are 14 residues in the CDR3. Germline V gives CDR1 GTSNPN, CDR2 SVGIG (reference sequence). V dropped 0 bases and J dropped 3 bases, with 11 bases sitting between them. DNA of the CDR3: TGTGCCTGGAGTGTACTCATACCCTACTATGGCTACACCTTC. Protein product: CAWSVLIPYYGYTF.

This sequence joins TRBV6-5 and TRBJ1-2, with D uncertain. From germline, CDR1 is MNHEY and CDR2 SVGAGI. CDR3 length equals 13 residues. Trimming took 6 bases from V and 4 from J, leaving 12 bases between them. The CDR3 here is CASRREAPYGYTF. CDR3 nucleotide sequence: TGTGCCAGCAGACGAGAAGCCCCCTATGGCTACACCTTC.

This clone was recorded many times. The rearrangement links TRBV18 to TRBJ2-7; D is undetermined. Per germline, CDR1 KGHSH and CDR2 LQKENI. The V gene lost 1 base and the J gene lost 0 bases, with 4 bases spanning the gap. This CDR3 is 13 amino acids long. DNA of the CDR3: TGTGCCAGCTCACCACAGAGCTCCTACGAGCAGTACTTC. As protein: CASSPQSSYEQYF. The full variable domain, completed using reference TRBV18 and TRBJ2-7, is NAGVMQNPRHLVRRRGQEARLRCSPMKGHSHVYWYRQLPEEGLKFMVYLQKENIIDESGMPKERFSAEFPKEGPSILRIQQVVRGDSAAYFCASSPQSSYEQYFGPGTRLTVT.

A few counts support this clone. The chain combines TRBV29-1 with TRBJ2-7, with unresolved D. V was clipped by 5 bases and J by 5 bases, with 10 bases between them. The CDR3 is 11 residues long. CDR1 and CDR2 from the germline V gene are SQVTM and ANQGSEA. CDR3 nucleotides: TGCAGCGTTAACACTCACCACGAGCAGTACTTC. Protein sequence: CSVNTHHEQYF.

This clone was observed a few times. A much larger clone differs from this one at a single base, so this may be a read error. J is TRBJ2-7 and V is TRBV29-1, with 7 bases identical to TRBD2. The V gene's germline CDR1 is SQVTM and CDR2 ANQGSEA. The V gene end was trimmed by 7 bases and the J gene end by 5 bases; junction bases not matched to a gene: 14. The CDR3 loop spans 14 amino acids. The CDR3 here is CSGLLTGGRDEQYF. CDR3 bases: TGCAGCGGCCTCCTGACGGGAGGTAGGGACGAGCAGTACTTC.

The chain joins TRBV2 to TRBJ2-7; 7 bases line up with TRBD1. This CDR3 spans 16 amino acids. The V segment lost 1 base and the J segment 1 base; nucleotides outside the gene matches: 7. CDR1 is SNHLY, CDR2 FYNNEI, per germline. For the CDR3, the DNA is TGTGCCAGCAGTGAAGGGGACAGTTTCCTTTCCTACGAGCAGTACTTC. Translation: CASSEGDSFLSYEQYF.

The V call is TRBV5-6, the J call TRBJ2-1; TRBD2 matches at 13 bases. V lost 1 base to trimming and J lost 7 bases; unmatched junction nucleotides: 2. Germline-derived CDR1 and CDR2 are SGHDT and YYEEEE. This CDR3 spans 15 amino acids. CDR3 residues: CASSLILAGGNEQFF. As DNA, the CDR3 is TGTGCCAGCAGCTTGATACTAGCGGGAGGGAATGAGCAGTTCTTC.

The sample holds a few counts of this clone. The chain uses TRBV25-1 and TRBJ2-1; TRBD2 matches 10 bases. The germline V gene has CDR1 MGHDK and CDR2 SYGVNS. The V gene end was trimmed by 6 bases and the J gene end by 10 bases; junction bases not matched to a gene: 9. The length of the CDR3 is 14 residues. As DNA, the CDR3 is TGTGCCAGCAGCTCTAGCGGGAGTCTGGAGGAGCAGTTCTTC. This encodes CASSSSGSLEEQFF.

The chain has TRBV30 and TRBJ2-7, with 7 bases identical to TRBD1. CDR3 length equals 16 residues. Germline loops: CDR1 GTSNPN, CDR2 SVGIG (reference sequence). V was clipped by 2 bases and J by 0 bases; unmatched bases: 10. CDR3 DNA: TGTGCCTGGAGTTCACCTAGGGGACAGCCCTCCTACGAGCAGTACTTC. It yields the protein CAWSSPRGQPSYEQYF.

The V gene is TRBV4-3, the J gene TRBJ2-5; D gene ambiguous. The CDR3 runs 16 residues. Trimming pared 4 bases from V and 2 bases from J, leaving 17 bases between. CDR1 and CDR2 (germline): LGHNA, YSLEER. The CDR3 sequence is CASSPSIGAGQETQYF. The CDR3 DNA reads TGCGCCAGCAGCCCCAGTATAGGAGCTGGGCAAGAGACCCAGTACTTC.